What follows are 23 T cell receptor beta chains derived from one specimen sequenced in a study of cytomegalovirus exposure and HLA in healthy donors. The PCR contained 60 Vbeta and 13 Jbeta primers. Clones were read by immunoSEQ multiplex PCR, and TCRdb kept only the in-frame ones, dropping some. The sample lists around 150,000 clones, about 64% seen once, with 2.5% to 3.5% in the top ten. The sequencing sample was made of PBMCs. Receptors were obtained from a woman in her twenties or thirties in good health and CMV-seropositive.

V is TRBV28 and J is TRBJ1-4, with a possible D match to TRBD1 (5 bases). V lost 5 bases and J lost 8, with 18 bases in between. The CDR3 contains 15 residues. The germline V gene has CDR1 MDHEN and CDR2 SYDVKM. Here the CDR3 DNA reads TGTGCCAGCAGTCCTCCGGGGCCCGCGGGGGAAAAACTGTTTTTT. Its protein product is CASSPPGPAGEKLFF.

The chain couples TRBV11-2 to TRBJ1-1; the match to TRBD1 covers 7 bases. V lost 1 base to trimming and J lost 11 bases; unmatched junction nucleotides: 7. The CDR3 spans 13 residues. Germline-derived CDR1 and CDR2 are SGHAT and FQNNGV. In DNA, the CDR3 is TGTGCCAGCAGCTTAGTTAGGGGGCGCGAGGCTTTCTTT. It codes for CASSLVRGREAFF.

The chain combines TRBV5-8 with TRBJ1-2, with 8 bases aligning to TRBD1. The V and J ends lost 3 bases and 6 bases, in that order; junction bases with no gene match: 4. The length of the CDR3 is 13 residues. Germline V CDR1 and CDR2: SGHTS, YDEGEE. CDR3 loop: CASSSTGENGYTF. DNA of the CDR3: TGTGCCAGCAGCTCGACAGGGGAAAATGGCTACACCTTC.

This chain connects TRBV10-3 to TRBJ1-4, with D unclear. CDR1 is ENHRY and CDR2 is SYGVKD in the germline V gene. The CDR3 loop spans 15 amino acids. V was shortened by 4 bases and J by 7 bases, with 16 bases between the two germline ends. CDR3 residues: CAISASTRGSEKLFF. Here the CDR3 DNA reads TGTGCCATCAGTGCTTCGACCCGAGGGAGTGAAAAACTGTTTTTT.

The J gene is TRBJ1-1, the V gene TRBV6-6, with D unclear. CDR1 and CDR2 (germline): MNHNY, SVGAGI (reference sequence). The CDR3 totals 13 residues. V was pared by 6 bases and J by 1 base, with 9 bases between. CDR3 protein: CASSRRENTEAFF. CDR3 bases: TGTGCCAGCAGCCGTCGGGAGAACACTGAAGCTTTCTTT.

The V and J genes are TRBV5-1 and TRBJ1-4; 7 bases fit TRBD1. The CDR3 totals 14 residues. Germline loops: CDR1 SGHRS, CDR2 YFSETQ. V lost 0 bases to trimming and J lost 7 bases; unmatched junction nucleotides: 3. CDR3 region: CASSLDRGIEKLFF. DNA of the CDR3: TGCGCCAGCAGCTTGGACAGGGGAATTGAAAAACTGTTTTTT.

This chain uses TRBV11-2 with TRBJ2-7, with D maybe TRBD1 (6 bases). The CDR3 runs to 14 residues. The V end was cut by 5 bases, the J end by 5 bases, with 16 bases between. Germline V gene lookup returns CDR1 SGHAT and CDR2 FQNNGV. The CDR3 DNA sequence: TGTGCCAGCAGCGTTACAGGGTTTTGGGACGAGCAGTACTTC. This encodes CASSVTGFWDEQYF.

V and J are TRBV30 and TRBJ2-5; TRBD2 matches at 16 bases. The DNA matches TRBJ2-7 better at its end, which makes the J call doubtful. The CDR3 loop spans 15 amino acids. CDR1 is GTSNPN and CDR2 is SVGIG in the germline V gene (reference sequence). The CDR3 reads CASTGLAGGFYEQYF. The CDR3 DNA follows: TGTGCCTCGACGGGACTAGCGGGAGGGTTCTACGAGCAGTACTTC.

V gene TRBV5-1 combines with J gene TRBJ2-5, with a weak D call TRBD2 (5 bases). CDR1 and CDR2 from the germline V gene are SGHRS and YFSETQ. Trimming cost V 3 bases and J 7 bases, with 19 bases left between them. The CDR3 has 15 residues. CDR3 sequence (DNA): TGCGCCAGCAGCTGGCGCCCGGGAAGCGAAGGGACCCAGTACTTC. The encoded protein is CASSWRPGSEGTQYF. Full variable domain (missing parts from reference TRBV5-1 and TRBJ2-5): KAGVTQTPRYLIKTRGQQVTLSCSPISGHRSVSWYQQTPGQGLQFLFEYFSETQRNKGNFPGRFSGRQFSNSRSEMNVSTLELGDSALYLCASSWRPGSEGTQYFGPGTRLLVL.

The chain carries TRBV7-8 and TRBJ2-7, with TRBD2 matching over 8 bases. The CDR3 has 15 amino acids. V trimming: 3 bases; J trimming: 2 bases; junction bases outside the gene matches: 6. Germline CDR1 is SGHVS and CDR2 is FQNEAQ. The CDR3: CASSFKAGATYEQYF. The CDR3 DNA is TGTGCCAGCAGCTTTAAAGCGGGAGCCACCTACGAGCAGTACTTC.

This chain uses TRBV5-1 with TRBJ2-1, with 8 bases that match TRBD1. The ends lost 1 base at V and 4 bases at J; junction bases unmatched: 4. Germline assignment: CDR1 SGHRS and CDR2 YFSETQ. The CDR3 is made up of 15 amino acids. CDR3 in amino acids: CASSLSDRGYNEQFF. The CDR3 nucleotides are TGCGCCAGCAGCTTGTCCGACAGGGGATACAATGAGCAGTTCTTC.

This rearrangement joins TRBV5-1 to TRBJ2-7; TRBD2 aligns across 11 bases. The CDR3 extends over 15 amino acids. Germline V lookup: CDR1 SGHRS, CDR2 YFSETQ. Trimming at V came to 3 bases and at J to 0 bases, leaving 2 bases not matched to a gene. The CDR3 DNA reads as TGCGCCAGCAGCTGGACTAGCGGGTTCTCCTACGAGCAGTACTTC. The encoded protein is CASSWTSGFSYEQYF.

In its sample, this clone was seen a few times. The V gene is TRBV10-3, the J gene TRBJ2-1; D remains unclear. The CDR3 runs 12 residues. V was clipped by 3 bases and J by 9 bases, with 9 bases between them. Germline V gene lookup returns CDR1 ENHRY and CDR2 SYGVKD. CDR3 bases: TGTGCCATCAGTGATCTGAGAGGTGAGCAGTTCTTC. It specifies CAISDLRGEQFF.

The chain combines TRBV20-1 with TRBJ2-1, with 8 nucleotides matching TRBD2. The CDR3 consists of 11 residues. Germline V gene data show CDR1 as DFQATT and CDR2 as SNEGSKA (reference sequence). V trimming: 6 bases; J trimming: 13 bases; junction bases outside the gene matches: 8. The CDR3 region is CSARGGSLQFF. In DNA form, the CDR3 reads TGCAGTGCCCGCGGGGGGAGCCTCCAGTTCTTC.

This clone was counted once. V and J are TRBV6-5 and TRBJ1-2; D unclear. V lost 2 bases and J 4 bases, leaving 14 bases between the germline ends. This CDR3 is 15 amino acids long. Germline-derived CDR1 and CDR2 are MNHEY and SVGAGI. CDR3 DNA: TGTGCCAGCAGTTACCAGAGGAAGCCCAGCTATGGCTACACCTTC. Translated: CASSYQRKPSYGYTF.

The J gene is TRBJ2-3, the V gene TRBV7-6; 11 bases fit TRBD2. In germline, CDR1 is SGHVS, CDR2 FNYEAQ. J lost 6 bases, V lost 2 bases, and 7 bases had no gene match. The CDR3 extends over 16 amino acids. The CDR3 region has the DNA TGTGCCAGCAGCTTAATTAGCGGGGGGGCCCGGGATACGCAGTATTTT. Its protein is CASSLISGGARDTQYF.

V and J are TRBV27 and TRBJ2-7; D is perhaps TRBD2 (5 bases). Trimming cost V 2 bases and J 2 bases, with 10 bases left between them. CDR1 MNHEY and CDR2 SMNVEV come from the germline V gene (reference sequence). The CDR3 consists of 14 residues. The CDR3 nucleotides read TGTGCCAGCAGTTTAATACGGGAAACCTACGAGCAGTACTTC. Translating gives CASSLIRETYEQYF.

The chain carries TRBV11-2 and TRBJ2-7; 8 nucleotides line up with TRBD2. Per germline, CDR1 SGHAT and CDR2 FQNNGV. V trimming: 4 bases; J trimming: 6 bases; junction bases outside the gene matches: 11. This CDR3 spans 15 amino acids. Written as DNA, the CDR3 is TGTGCCAGCAGCTCAACACCCGGGACTAGTTTCGAGCAGTACTTC. This sequence encodes CASSSTPGTSFEQYF.

The chain uses TRBV28 and TRBJ1-1; 7 bases are shared with TRBD1. V was pared by 4 bases and J by 4 bases, with 24 bases of the junction left unmatched. Germline values: CDR1 MDHEN, CDR2 SYDVKM. This CDR3 has 20 amino acids. DNA for the CDR3: TGTGCCAGCAGTTGGGACCCGAGACAGGGTTTAGGGATGGCTTCCACTGAAGCTTTCTTT. This sequence encodes CASSWDPRQGLGMASTEAFF.

In this sample, this clone turned up a few times. This rearrangement joins TRBV30 to TRBJ1-2; TRBD1 agrees at 7 bases. The ends lost 4 bases at V and 6 bases at J; junction bases unmatched: 8. Per germline, CDR1 GTSNPN and CDR2 SVGIG (reference sequence). The CDR3 runs to 13 residues. The DNA of the CDR3 is TGTGCCTGGATCCGGACAGGCCGCCATGGCTACACCTTC. Its translation is CAWIRTGRHGYTF.

The rearrangement joins TRBV28 to TRBJ2-1, with TRBD1 identical over 9 bases. The J segment lost 4 bases and the V segment lost 6 bases, leaving 4 bases of the junction unmatched. Germline V CDR1 and CDR2: MDHEN, SYDVKM. The CDR3 is 14 amino acids. The CDR3 loop is CASSTGTGYNEQFF. Written as DNA, the CDR3 is TGTGCCAGCAGCACCGGGACAGGGTACAATGAGCAGTTCTTC.

This sequence joins TRBV2 and TRBJ2-7; D not resolved. Per the germline V gene, CDR1 is SNHLY and CDR2 is FYNNEI. The CDR3 spans 14 residues. With 1 base removed from V and 3 bases from J, the gap between germline ends came to 10 bases. The CDR3 spells CASSEGRINYEQYF. In DNA, the CDR3 is TGTGCCAGCAGTGAAGGCAGGATCAACTACGAGCAGTACTTC.

With regard to this clone: Other DNA variants within this sample encode the same CDR3. The genes are TRBV18 and TRBJ2-7; tentative D call: TRBD1 (6 bases). The germline V and J ends were trimmed by 1 base and 2 bases, with 6 bases remaining between them. The CDR3 has 13 amino acids. Germline CDR1 is KGHSH and CDR2 is LQKENI. As DNA, the CDR3 is TGTGCCAGCTCACCACGACAGGCCTACGAGCAGTACTTC. Protein product: CASSPRQAYEQYF.